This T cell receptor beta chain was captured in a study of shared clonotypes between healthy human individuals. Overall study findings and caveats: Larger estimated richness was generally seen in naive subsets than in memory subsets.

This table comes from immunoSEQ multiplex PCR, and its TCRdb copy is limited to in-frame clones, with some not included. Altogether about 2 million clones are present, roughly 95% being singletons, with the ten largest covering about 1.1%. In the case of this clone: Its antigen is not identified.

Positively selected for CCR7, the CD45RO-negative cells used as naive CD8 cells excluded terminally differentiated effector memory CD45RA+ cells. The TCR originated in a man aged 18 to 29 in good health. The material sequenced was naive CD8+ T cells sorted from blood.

The CDR3 here is CASSYSRGTAIYEQYF. CDR3 in DNA: TGTGCCAGCAGTTACTCCAGGGGGACAGCTATCTACGAGCAGTACTTC. The rearrangement links TRBV6-5 to TRBJ2-7; 7 nucleotides align to TRBD1. V was clipped by 0 bases and J by 3 bases; unmatched bases: 8. Germline V lookup: CDR1 MNHEY, CDR2 SVGAGI. CDR3 size: 16 residues.